The next 8 T cell receptor beta chains were all read from a single sample in a study of technical replicates of blood from several donors. Method: immunoSEQ multiplex PCR; TCRdb's copy keeps in-frame clones and lacks some. Among 81,000 or so clones listed, roughly 96% were seen once. The sequenced sample was T cells isolated from PBMCs. These receptors all stem from a human donor in good health.

V gene TRBV2 combines with J gene TRBJ1-5; TRBD1 might be the D (5 bases). The ends were cut back, 6 bases at V and 0 bases at J, with 12 bases in the middle. The CDR3 totals 15 residues. Looked up from germline, CDR1 is SNHLY and CDR2 is FYNNEI. The CDR3 sequence: CASSVLGPSNQPQHF. The CDR3 nucleotides read TGTGCCAGCAGCGTTCTGGGGCCTAGCAATCAGCCCCAGCATTTT.

V usage is TRBV19 and J usage is TRBJ1-5, with 8 bases identical to TRBD1. This CDR3 is built from 17 residues. The germline CDR1 and CDR2 sequences are LNHDA and SQIVND (reference sequence). CDR3 sequence: CVRRRTGPAYSNQPQHF. DNA for the CDR3: TGTGTCAGACGGAGGACAGGGCCCGCCTATAGCAATCAGCCCCAGCATTTT.

J is TRBJ2-3 and V is TRBV13; 9 bases align to TRBD2. This CDR3 has 16 amino acids. V shed 5 bases, J shed 4 bases, and the junction held 10 bases outside the gene matches. In germline, CDR1 is PRHDT, CDR2 FYEKMQ (reference sequence). The DNA for the CDR3 is TGTGCCAGCAGCCGGGAGGGGACTAGCTTTGCAGATACGCAGTATTTT. Amino acids: CASSREGTSFADTQYF.

The CDR3 region is CASSWNTGVRNTEAFF. CDR3 nucleotides: TGTGCCAGCAGTTGGAATACAGGGGTAAGGAACACTGAAGCTTTCTTT. V usage is TRBV27 and J usage is TRBJ1-1; 7 nucleotides agree with TRBD1. Germline CDR1 and CDR2: MNHEY and SMNVEV (reference sequence). The CDR3 sequence is 16 residues long. V was pared by 4 bases and J by 1 base, with 9 bases of the junction left unmatched.

The rearrangement uses TRBV18 and TRBJ2-7; TRBD2 might be the D (6 bases). The CDR3 totals 15 residues. V lost 6 bases, J lost 3 bases, and 18 bases lay in between. Germline-derived CDR1 and CDR2 are KGHSH and LQKENI. The CDR3 region is CASSLGTARYYEQYF. The CDR3 nucleotides are TGTGCCAGCTCCCTTGGGACTGCCAGGTACTACGAGCAGTACTTC. The variable domain in full, with the rest retrieved from reference TRBV18 and TRBJ2-7, is NAGVMQNPRHLVRRRGQEARLRCSPMKGHSHVYWYRQLPEEGLKFMVYLQKENIIDESGMPKERFSAEFPKEGPSILRIQQVVRGDSAAYFCASSLGTARYYEQYFGPGTRLTVT.

The CDR3 DNA follows: TGTGCCAGCAGTTTACCCGTCCCGTACTCCTACGAGCAGTACTTC. It codes for CASSLPVPYSYEQYF. The chain carries TRBV28 and TRBJ2-7; D call uncertain. V was clipped by 2 bases and J by 0 bases, with 11 bases between them. CDR1 MDHEN and CDR2 SYDVKM come from the germline V gene. The CDR3 has 15 amino acids.

The V gene is TRBV19, the J gene TRBJ1-2; 7 bases align to TRBD1. The germline CDR1 and CDR2 sequences are LNHDA and SQIVND (reference sequence). V shed 4 bases and J 6 bases; nucleotides not matched to a gene: 8. This CDR3 has 14 residues. The DNA for the CDR3 is TGTGCCAGTAGTAACCCCGGGACAGTGGATGGCTACACCTTC. It is translated as CASSNPGTVDGYTF.

The chain combines TRBV14 with TRBJ2-1; 11 bases agree with TRBD1. Germline CDR1 is SGHDN and CDR2 is FVKESK. This CDR3 is 19 amino acids long. Losses at the gene ends were 0 bases for V and 1 base for J; bases not matched to a gene: 8. The DNA of the CDR3 is TGTGCCAGCAGCCAAGATCGAGGACAGGGGGCGAAGTCCTACAATGAGCAGTTCTTC. As protein: CASSQDRGQGAKSYNEQFF.